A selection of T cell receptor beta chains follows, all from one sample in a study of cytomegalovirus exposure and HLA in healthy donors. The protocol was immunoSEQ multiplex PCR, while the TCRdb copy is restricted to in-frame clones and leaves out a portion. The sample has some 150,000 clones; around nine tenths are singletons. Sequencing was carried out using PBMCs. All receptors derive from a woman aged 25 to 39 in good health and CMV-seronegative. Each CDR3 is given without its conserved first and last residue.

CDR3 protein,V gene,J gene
ASNLVDTQY,TRBV2,TRBJ2-3
ASRSTGGDEQY,TRBV6-6,-
APTLMRGPRDEQY,TRBV10-3,TRBJ2-7
ASHRDTQGEQY,TRBV2,TRBJ2-7
ASSEGRVAEKLF,TRBV6-1,TRBJ1-4
SASPSYEQY,TRBV20-1,TRBJ2-7
ASSHGDRTYNEQF,TRBV5-1,TRBJ2-1
ASATGYYEQY,TRBV28,TRBJ2-7
ASRTRQNTGELF,TRBV30,TRBJ2-2
ASSLGNTIY,TRBV7-9,TRBJ1-3
ASSESTLVGGQY,TRBV10-2,TRBJ2-3
ASSQTSGGINEQF,TRBV5-1,TRBJ2-1
ASSSRVRYGYT,TRBV28,TRBJ1-2
ASSFPYSLGGTETGELF,TRBV28,TRBJ2-2
ASSLAGGATDTQY,TRBV7-7,TRBJ2-3
ASSYKTGNSYNEQF,TRBV5-1,TRBJ2-1
ASSASGQGYPEAF,TRBV9,TRBJ1-1
ASSQDEGARGYT,TRBV4-1,TRBJ1-2
ASSPQGLLQETQY,TRBV7-6,TRBJ2-5
ASSLRGNTEAF,TRBV7-8,TRBJ1-1
ATLQGGNQPQH,TRBV6-1,TRBJ1-5
ASSTRVWNQPQH,TRBV28,TRBJ1-5
TSSPRPGGGGELF,TRBV1,TRBJ2-2
ASSASPIAGVGQY,TRBV7-2,TRBJ2-7
ASSESSGGDGYT,TRBV10-2,TRBJ1-2
ATSRVVGRGNSPLH,TRBV15,TRBJ1-6
ASSIQGAEGDTQY,TRBV5-1,TRBJ2-3
ASRVGGEQY,TRBV2,TRBJ2-7
ASSWGNSGYEQY,TRBV5-5,TRBJ2-7
ASTEGQFVSGNTIY,TRBV19,TRBJ1-3
ASSLIRSGNTDGYT,TRBV5-4,TRBJ1-2
ASSRIGAGAYEQY,TRBV11-2,TRBJ2-7
ASRGQGDTDTQY,TRBV28,TRBJ2-3
ASKDREEAF,TRBV6-6,TRBJ1-1
ASRDSGAQY,TRBV5-6,TRBJ2-3
ASSSPPGYDEQF,TRBV7-9,TRBJ2-1
ASSPWTGETEAF,TRBV2,TRBJ1-1
ASSSGGRGYT,TRBV28,TRBJ1-2
ASSDWAAVMDTEAF,TRBV2,TRBJ1-1